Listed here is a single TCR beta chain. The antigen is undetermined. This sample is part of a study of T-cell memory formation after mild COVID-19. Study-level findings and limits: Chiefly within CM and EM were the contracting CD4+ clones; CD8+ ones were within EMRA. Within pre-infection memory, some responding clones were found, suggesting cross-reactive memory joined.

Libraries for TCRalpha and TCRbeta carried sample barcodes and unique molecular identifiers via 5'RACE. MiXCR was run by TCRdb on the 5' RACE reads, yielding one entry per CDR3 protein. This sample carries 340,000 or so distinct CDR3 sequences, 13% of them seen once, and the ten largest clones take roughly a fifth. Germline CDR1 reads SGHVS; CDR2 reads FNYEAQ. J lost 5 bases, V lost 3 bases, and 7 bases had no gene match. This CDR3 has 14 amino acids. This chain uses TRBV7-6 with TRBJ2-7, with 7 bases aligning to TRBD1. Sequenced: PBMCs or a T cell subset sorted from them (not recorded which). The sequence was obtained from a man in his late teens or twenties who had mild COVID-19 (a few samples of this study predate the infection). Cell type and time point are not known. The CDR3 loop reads CASSLVDRENEQYF. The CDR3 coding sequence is TGTGCCAGCAGCTTGGTAGACAGGGAAAACGAGCAGTACTTC.